The following is a T cell receptor (beta chain) sequence with its context. What it recognizes is unknown. The sample comes from a study of cytomegalovirus exposure and HLA in healthy donors. Broader study findings: Rare TCR sequences dominated, though some public TCRs recurred in many donors.

PCR involved 60 Vbeta and 13 Jbeta primers. The assay was immunoSEQ multiplex PCR, and TCRdb's table has in-frame clones only and misses some. The sample contains roughly 140,000 clones, 70% to 90% of which appear only once. This CDR3 contains 14 residues. V trimming: 1 base; J trimming: 4 bases; junction bases outside the gene matches: 4. Germline CDR1 reads SGHTA; CDR2 reads FQGNSA. This sequence originates from a woman in her forties in good health and CMV-seropositive. This chain connects TRBV7-2 to TRBJ2-7; TRBD2 agrees at 7 bases. The sequencing sample was made of PBMCs. In nucleotides, the CDR3 is TGTGCCAGCAGCTTAGGTCTAGCGGAGTACGAGCAGTACTTC. It encodes CASSLGLAEYEQYF.